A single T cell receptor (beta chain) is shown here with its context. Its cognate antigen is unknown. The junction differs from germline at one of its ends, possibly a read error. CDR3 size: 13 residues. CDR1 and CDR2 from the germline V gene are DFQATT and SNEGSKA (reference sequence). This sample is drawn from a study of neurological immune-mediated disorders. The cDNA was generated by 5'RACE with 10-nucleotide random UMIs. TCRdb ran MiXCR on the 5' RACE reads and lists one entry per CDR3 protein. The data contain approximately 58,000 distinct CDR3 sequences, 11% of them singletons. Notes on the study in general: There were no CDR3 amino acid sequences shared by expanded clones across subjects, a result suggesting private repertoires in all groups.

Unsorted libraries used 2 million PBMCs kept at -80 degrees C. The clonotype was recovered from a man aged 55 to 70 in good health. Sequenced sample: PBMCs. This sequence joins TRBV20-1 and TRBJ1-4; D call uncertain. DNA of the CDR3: TGCAGCGCTAGTGTAGATTCTAATGAAAAACTGGTTTTT. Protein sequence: CSASVDSNEKLVF.